This T cell receptor (beta chain) was observed in a study of shared clonotypes between healthy human individuals. The protocol was immunoSEQ multiplex PCR, while the TCRdb copy is restricted to in-frame clones and leaves out a portion. The top ten hold around 1.7% of the sample, which has around 2,000,000 clones, 85% to 95% seen once. Terminally differentiated effector memory CD45RA+ cells were excluded by CCR7 positive selection of CD45RO-negative cells. Study-wide results and limits: Measured sharing among donors was expected to vary with sequencing depth. The naive CD4 repertoires of a few donors were compared, and approximately 4.7% of clonotypes were shared.

The germline V gene has CDR1 MNHEY and CDR2 SVGAGI. The CDR3 contains 15 residues. J gave up 1 base and V 2 bases, and 2 bases lay outside the gene matches. With regard to this clone: Antigen specificity is unknown. Other nucleotide sequences from this sample produce the same CDR3.

This sequence joins TRBV6-5 and TRBJ2-7; 10 bases match TRBD2. This TCR was recovered from a man in his late teens or twenties in good health. Some clones in this sample may be carry-over from other donors' samples. The sample taken for sequencing was naive CD8+ T cells from PBMCs. CDR3 sequence (DNA): TGTGCCAGCAGTTACGGGACTAGCGCATCCTACGAGCAGTACTTC. Translation: CASSYGTSASYEQYF.